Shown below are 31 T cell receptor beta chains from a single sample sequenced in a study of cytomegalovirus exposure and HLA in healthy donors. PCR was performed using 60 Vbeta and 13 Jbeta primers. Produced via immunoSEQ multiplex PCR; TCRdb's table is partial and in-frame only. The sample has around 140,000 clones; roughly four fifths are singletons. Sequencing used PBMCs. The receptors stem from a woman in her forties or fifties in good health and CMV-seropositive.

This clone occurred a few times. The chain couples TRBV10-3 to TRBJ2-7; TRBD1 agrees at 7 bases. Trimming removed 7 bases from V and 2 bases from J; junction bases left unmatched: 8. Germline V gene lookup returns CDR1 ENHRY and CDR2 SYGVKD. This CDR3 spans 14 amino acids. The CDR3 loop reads CAIMGKGTAYEQYF. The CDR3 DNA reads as TGTGCCATCATGGGCAAGGGGACAGCCTACGAGCAGTACTTC.

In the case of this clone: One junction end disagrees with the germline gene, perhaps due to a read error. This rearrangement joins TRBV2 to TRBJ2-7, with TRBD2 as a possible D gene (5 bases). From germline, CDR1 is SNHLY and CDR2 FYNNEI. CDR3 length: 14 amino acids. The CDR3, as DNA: TGTGTCAGCAGTGAACAAGGACTGAACTACGAGCAGTACTTC. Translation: CVSSEQGLNYEQYF.

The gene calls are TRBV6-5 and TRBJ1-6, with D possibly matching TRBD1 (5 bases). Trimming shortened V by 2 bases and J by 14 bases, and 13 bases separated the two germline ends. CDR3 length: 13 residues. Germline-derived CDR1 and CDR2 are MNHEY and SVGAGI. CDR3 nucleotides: TGTGCCAGCAGTTACATCGGCGGAGGGGCCCTCCACTTT. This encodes CASSYIGGGALHF.

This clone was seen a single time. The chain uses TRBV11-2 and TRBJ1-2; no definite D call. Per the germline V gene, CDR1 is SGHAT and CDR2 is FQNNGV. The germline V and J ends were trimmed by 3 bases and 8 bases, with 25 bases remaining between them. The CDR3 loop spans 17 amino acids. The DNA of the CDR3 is TGTGCCAGCAGCTTGTTCGTTGGAGGTGGGCTGGTCCGCGGCTACACCTTC. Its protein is CASSLFVGGGLVRGYTF.

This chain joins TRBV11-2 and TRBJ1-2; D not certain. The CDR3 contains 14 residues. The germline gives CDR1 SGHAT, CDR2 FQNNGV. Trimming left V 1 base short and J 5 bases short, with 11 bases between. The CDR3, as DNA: TGTGCCAGCAGCTTAGGAGGTTCCCGATATGGCTACACCTTC. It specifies CASSLGGSRYGYTF.

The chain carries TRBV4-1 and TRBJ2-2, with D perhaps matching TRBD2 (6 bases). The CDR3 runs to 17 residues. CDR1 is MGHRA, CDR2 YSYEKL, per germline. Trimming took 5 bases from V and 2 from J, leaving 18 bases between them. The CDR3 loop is CASSTRDSHYNTGELFF. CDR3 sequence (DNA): TGCGCCAGCAGCACCCGGGACTCCCACTACAACACCGGGGAGCTGTTTTTT.

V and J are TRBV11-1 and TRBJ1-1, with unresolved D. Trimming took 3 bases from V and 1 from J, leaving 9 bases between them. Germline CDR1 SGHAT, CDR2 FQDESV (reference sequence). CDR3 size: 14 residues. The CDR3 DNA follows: TGTGCCAGCAGCTTCCAAGTCAGGAACACTGAAGCTTTCTTT. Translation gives CASSFQVRNTEAFF.

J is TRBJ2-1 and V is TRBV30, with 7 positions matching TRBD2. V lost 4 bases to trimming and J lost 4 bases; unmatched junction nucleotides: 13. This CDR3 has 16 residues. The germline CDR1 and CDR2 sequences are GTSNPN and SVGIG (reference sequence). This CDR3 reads CAWKGGGPLAYNEQFF. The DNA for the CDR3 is TGTGCCTGGAAAGGCGGGGGACCCCTAGCGTACAATGAGCAGTTCTTC.

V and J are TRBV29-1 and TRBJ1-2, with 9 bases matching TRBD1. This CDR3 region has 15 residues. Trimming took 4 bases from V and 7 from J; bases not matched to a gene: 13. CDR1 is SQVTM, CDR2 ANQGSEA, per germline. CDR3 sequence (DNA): TGCAGCGTTGCCGAGAGAGGGACAGGGCGGGTTGGCTACACCTTC. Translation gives CSVAERGTGRVGYTF.

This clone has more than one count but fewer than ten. The DNA of the CDR3 is TGTGCCAGCGAGGGCCGGACAGGGGTGTCCAATGAGCAGTTCTTC. Translated, it gives CASEGRTGVSNEQFF. This chain joins TRBV27 and TRBJ2-1; 9 bases are a match to TRBD1. Germline values: CDR1 MNHEY, CDR2 SMNVEV (reference sequence). V shed 8 bases and J 6 bases; nucleotides not matched to a gene: 11. The CDR3 has 15 amino acids.

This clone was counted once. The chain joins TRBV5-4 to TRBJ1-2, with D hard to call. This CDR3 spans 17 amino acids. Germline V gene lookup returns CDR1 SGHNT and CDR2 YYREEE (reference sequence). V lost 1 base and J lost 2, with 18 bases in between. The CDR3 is CASSLTQGRGSNYGYTF. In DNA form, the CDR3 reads TGTGCCAGCAGCTTGACTCAAGGCAGAGGAAGCAACTATGGCTACACCTTC. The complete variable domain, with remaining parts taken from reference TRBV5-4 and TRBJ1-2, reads ETGVTQSPTHLIKTRGQQVTLRCSSQSGHNTVSWYQQALGQGPQFIFQYYREEENGRGNFPPRFSGLQFPNYSSELNVNALELDDSALYLCASSLTQGRGSNYGYTFGSGTRLTVV.

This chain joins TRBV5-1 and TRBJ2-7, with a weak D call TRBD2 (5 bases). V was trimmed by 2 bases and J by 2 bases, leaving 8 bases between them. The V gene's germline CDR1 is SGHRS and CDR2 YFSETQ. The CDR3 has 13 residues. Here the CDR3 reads CASSFDGTYEQYF. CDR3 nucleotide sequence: TGCGCCAGCAGCTTCGACGGGACCTACGAGCAGTACTTC.

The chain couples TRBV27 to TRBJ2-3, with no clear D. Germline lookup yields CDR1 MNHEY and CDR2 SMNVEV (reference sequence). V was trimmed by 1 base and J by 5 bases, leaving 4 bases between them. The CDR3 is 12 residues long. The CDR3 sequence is CASSLYGDTQYF. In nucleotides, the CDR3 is TGTGCCAGCAGTTTATACGGAGATACGCAGTATTTT.

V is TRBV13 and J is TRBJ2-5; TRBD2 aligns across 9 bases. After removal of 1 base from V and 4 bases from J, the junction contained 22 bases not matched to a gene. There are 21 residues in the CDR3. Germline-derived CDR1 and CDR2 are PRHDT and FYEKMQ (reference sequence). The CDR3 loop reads CASSLASTGTSLNPRVETQYF. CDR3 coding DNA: TGTGCCAGCAGCTTAGCAAGTACCGGGACTAGCCTTAACCCCAGAGTAGAGACCCAGTACTTC.

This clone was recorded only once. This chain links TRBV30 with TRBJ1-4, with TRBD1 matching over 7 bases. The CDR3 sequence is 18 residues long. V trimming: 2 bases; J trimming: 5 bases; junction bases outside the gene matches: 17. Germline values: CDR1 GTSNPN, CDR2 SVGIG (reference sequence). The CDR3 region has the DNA TGTGCCTGGAGTCAGGCGACCGGGACAGAGGGATTCAATGAAAAACTGTTTTTT. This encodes CAWSQATGTEGFNEKLFF.

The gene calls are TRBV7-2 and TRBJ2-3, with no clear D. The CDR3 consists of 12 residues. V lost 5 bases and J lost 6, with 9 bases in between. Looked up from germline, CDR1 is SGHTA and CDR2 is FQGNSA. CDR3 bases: TGTGCCAGCAGCCCCGCCGGGGATACGCAGTATTTT. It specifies CASSPAGDTQYF.

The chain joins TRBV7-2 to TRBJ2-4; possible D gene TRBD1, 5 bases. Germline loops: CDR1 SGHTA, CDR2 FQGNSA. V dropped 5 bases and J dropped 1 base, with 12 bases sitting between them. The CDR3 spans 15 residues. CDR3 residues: CASSPWWGAKNIQYF. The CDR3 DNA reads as TGTGCCAGCAGCCCATGGTGGGGCGCCAAAAACATTCAGTACTTC.

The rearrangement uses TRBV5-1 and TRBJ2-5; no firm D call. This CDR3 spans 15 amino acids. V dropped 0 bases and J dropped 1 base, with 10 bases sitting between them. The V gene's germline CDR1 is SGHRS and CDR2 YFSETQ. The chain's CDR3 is CASSLAAAFQETQYF. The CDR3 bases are TGCGCCAGCAGCTTGGCCGCGGCCTTCCAAGAGACCCAGTACTTC.

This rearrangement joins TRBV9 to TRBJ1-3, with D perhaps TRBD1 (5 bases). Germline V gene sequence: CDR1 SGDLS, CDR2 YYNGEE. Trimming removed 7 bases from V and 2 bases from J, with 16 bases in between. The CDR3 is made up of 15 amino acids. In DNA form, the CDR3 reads TGTGCCAGCGGGGGGGAGAAACCGGCTGGAAACACCATATATTTT. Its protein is CASGGEKPAGNTIYF.

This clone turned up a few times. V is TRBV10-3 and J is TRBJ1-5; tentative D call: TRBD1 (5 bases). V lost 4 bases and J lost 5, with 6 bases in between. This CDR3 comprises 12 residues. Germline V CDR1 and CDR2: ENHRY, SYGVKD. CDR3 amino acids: CAISGGDQPQHF. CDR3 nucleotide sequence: TGTGCCATCAGTGGGGGGGATCAGCCCCAGCATTTT.

In nucleotides, the CDR3 is TGTGCCAGCAGCTCGGGACAGGGGAACACTGAAGCTTTCTTT. It codes for CASSSGQGNTEAFF. V usage is TRBV7-6 and J usage is TRBJ1-1, with 9 bases matching TRBD1. The germline gives CDR1 SGHVS, CDR2 FNYEAQ. V dropped 4 bases and J dropped 1; count of bases not matched to a gene: 1. CDR3 length: 14 residues. Full variable domain (missing parts from reference TRBV7-6 and TRBJ1-1): GAGVSQSPRYKVTKRGQDVALRCDPISGHVSLYWYRQALGQGPEFLTYFNYEAQQDKSGLPNDRFSAERPEGSISTLTIQRTEQRDSAMYRCASSSGQGNTEAFFGQGTRLTVV.

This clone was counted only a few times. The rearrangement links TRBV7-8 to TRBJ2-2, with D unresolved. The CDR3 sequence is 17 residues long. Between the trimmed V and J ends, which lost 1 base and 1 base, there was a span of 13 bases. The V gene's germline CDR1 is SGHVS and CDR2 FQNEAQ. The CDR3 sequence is CASSLVIGGWNTGELFF. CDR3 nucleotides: TGTGCCAGCAGCTTAGTCATAGGCGGATGGAACACCGGGGAGCTGTTTTTT.

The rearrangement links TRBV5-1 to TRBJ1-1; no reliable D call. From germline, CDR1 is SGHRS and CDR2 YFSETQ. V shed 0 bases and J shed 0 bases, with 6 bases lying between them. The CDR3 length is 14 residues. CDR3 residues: CASSLVGVNTEAFF. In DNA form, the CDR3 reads TGCGCCAGCAGCTTGGTCGGAGTGAACACTGAAGCTTTCTTT.

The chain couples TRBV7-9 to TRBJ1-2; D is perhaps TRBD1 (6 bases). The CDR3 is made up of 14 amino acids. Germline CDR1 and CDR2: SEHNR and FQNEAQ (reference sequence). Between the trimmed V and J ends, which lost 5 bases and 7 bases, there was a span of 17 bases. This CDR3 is CASSRGRDTTGYTF. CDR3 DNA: TGTGCCAGCAGCCGGGGCCGGGACACTACTGGCTACACCTTC.

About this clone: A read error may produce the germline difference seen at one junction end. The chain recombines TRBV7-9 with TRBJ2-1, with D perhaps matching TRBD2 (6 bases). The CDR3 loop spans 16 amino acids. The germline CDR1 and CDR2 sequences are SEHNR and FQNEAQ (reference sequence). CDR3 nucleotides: TGTTCCAGCAGCTTTCCCTTAGGCGGGGCTAACAATGAGCAGTTCTTC. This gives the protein CSSSFPLGGANNEQFF. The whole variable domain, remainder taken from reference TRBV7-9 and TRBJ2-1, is DTGVSQNPRHKITKRGQNVTFRCDPISEHNRLYWYRQTLGQGPEFLTYFQNEAQLEKSRLLSDRFSAERPKGSFSTLEIQRTEQGDSAMYLCSSSFPLGGANNEQFFGPGTRLTVL.

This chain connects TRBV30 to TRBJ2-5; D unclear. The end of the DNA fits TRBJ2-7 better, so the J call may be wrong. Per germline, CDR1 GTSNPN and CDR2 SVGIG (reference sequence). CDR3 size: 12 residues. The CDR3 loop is CAGSQGVYEQYF. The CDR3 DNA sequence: TGTGCCGGCTCCCAAGGAGTCTACGAGCAGTACTTC.

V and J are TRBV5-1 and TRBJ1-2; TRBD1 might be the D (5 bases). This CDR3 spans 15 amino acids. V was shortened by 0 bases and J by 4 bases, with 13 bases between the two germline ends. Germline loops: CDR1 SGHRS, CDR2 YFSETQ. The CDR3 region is CASSLDPGNPYGYTF. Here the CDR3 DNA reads TGCGCCAGCAGCTTGGACCCAGGGAATCCCTATGGCTACACCTTC.

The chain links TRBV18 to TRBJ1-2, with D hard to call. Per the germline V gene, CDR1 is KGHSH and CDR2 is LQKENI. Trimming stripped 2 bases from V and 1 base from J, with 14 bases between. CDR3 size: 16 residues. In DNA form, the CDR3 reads TGTGCCAGCTCACCAGCTTGGGCTGGAATTAACTATGGCTACACCTTC. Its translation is CASSPAWAGINYGYTF. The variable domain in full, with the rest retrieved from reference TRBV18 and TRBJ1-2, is NAGVMQNPRHLVRRRGQEARLRCSPMKGHSHVYWYRQLPEEGLKFMVYLQKENIIDESGMPKERFSAEFPKEGPSILRIQQVVRGDSAAYFCASSPAWAGINYGYTFGSGTRLTVV.

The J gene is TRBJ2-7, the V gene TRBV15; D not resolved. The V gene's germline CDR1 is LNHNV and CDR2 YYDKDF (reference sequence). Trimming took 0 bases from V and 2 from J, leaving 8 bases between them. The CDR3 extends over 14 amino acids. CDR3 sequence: CATSRDANAYEQYF. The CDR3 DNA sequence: TGTGCCACCAGCAGAGACGCGAATGCCTACGAGCAGTACTTC.

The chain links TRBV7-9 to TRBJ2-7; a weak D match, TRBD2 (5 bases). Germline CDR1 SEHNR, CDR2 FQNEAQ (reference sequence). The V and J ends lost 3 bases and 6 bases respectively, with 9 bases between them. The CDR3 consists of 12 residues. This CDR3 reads CASSFGESEQYF. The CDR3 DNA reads TGTGCCAGCAGCTTTGGGGAGTCCGAGCAGTACTTC.

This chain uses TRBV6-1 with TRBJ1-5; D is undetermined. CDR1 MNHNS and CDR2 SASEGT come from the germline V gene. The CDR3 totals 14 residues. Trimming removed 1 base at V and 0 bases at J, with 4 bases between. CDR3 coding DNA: TGTGCCAGCAGTGAAGGGCTTAGCAATCAGCCCCAGCATTTT. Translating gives CASSEGLSNQPQHF.